This T cell receptor beta chain was sequenced in a study of T cell clusters in autoimmune cytopenias. TRB rearrangements were amplified by touch-down multiplex PCR with mixed TRB-A/B primers. TCRdb reprocessed the multiplex PCR reads and keeps a single row for each CDR3 protein, giving no DNA. Recorded for this sample: about 11,000 distinct CDR3 sequences. General study findings and limits: TRB repertoire shifts in secondary cytopenia and chronic lymphocytic leukemia mostly reflected lymphoma, not autoimmunity. Physiological T cell clusters of healthy donors were apparently absent in primary autoimmune cytopenia patients.

Details on this clonotype: Its specificity is unknown.

The germline V gene encodes CDR1 LNHDA and CDR2 SQIVND (reference sequence). The CDR3 totals 15 residues. TRB amplification used 250 ng of peripheral blood genomic DNA. The sample was also reused in another study, on T cell repertoires in aging, cancer and after chemotherapy.

Sequenced sample: peripheral blood. The TCR was taken from a human donor in good health. The chain employs TRBV19 and TRBJ2-7. The CDR3 spells CASSIFDASSYEQYF. Supplemented by reference TRBV19 and TRBJ2-7, the full variable domain reads DGGITQSPKYLFRKEGQNVTLSCEQNLNHDAMYWYRQDPGQGLRLIYYSQIVNDFQKGDIAEGYSVSREKKESFPLTVTSAQKNPTAFYLCASSIFDASSYEQYFGPGTRLTVT.